The 4 T cell receptor beta chains given below trace back to one sample, sequenced in a study of cytomegalovirus exposure and HLA in healthy donors. With 60 Vbeta and 13 Jbeta primers, the PCR was carried out. The table came from immunoSEQ multiplex PCR; TCRdb's copy has only in-frame clones and leaves some out. The sample includes roughly 120,000 clones, around 80% seen only once; the top ten take around 0.92%. Sequencing was carried out using PBMCs. Receptors were obtained from a human donor in good health.

The V and J genes are TRBV11-2 and TRBJ1-1; 7 bases fit TRBD1. Trimming cost V 5 bases and J 0 bases; bases outside gene matches: 6. The CDR3 sequence is 15 residues long. Germline V gene sequence: CDR1 SGHAT, CDR2 FQNNGV. The CDR3 region is CASSHGDSMNTEAFF. The DNA for the CDR3 is TGTGCCAGCAGCCATGGGGACAGCATGAACACTGAAGCTTTCTTT.

This chain uses TRBV5-1 with TRBJ2-7; the match to TRBD2 covers 8 bases. The CDR3 has 16 amino acids. With V trimmed by 0 bases and J by 0 bases, 5 bases remained unmatched. From germline, CDR1 is SGHRS and CDR2 YFSETQ. The CDR3 region has the DNA TGCGCCAGCAGCTTGGAACTAGCGGAGAGCTCCTACGAGCAGTACTTC. Encoded protein: CASSLELAESSYEQYF.

The rearrangement links TRBV5-4 to TRBJ2-3; 12 bases are a match to TRBD2. The germline V gene encodes CDR1 SGHNT and CDR2 YYREEE (reference sequence). This CDR3 spans 19 amino acids. The junction had 14 bases not matched to a gene; V was cut back by 4 bases and J by 2 bases. CDR3 DNA: TGTGCCAGCAGCCCTCCGCTAGCGGGGGGGCCTGTGTACACAGATACGCAGTATTTT. Protein product: CASSPPLAGGPVYTDTQYF.

The V call is TRBV6-1, the J call TRBJ1-2; 12 bases match TRBD1. Germline loops: CDR1 MNHNS, CDR2 SASEGT. The CDR3 has 14 amino acids. Trimming at V came to 5 bases and at J to 8 bases, leaving 6 bases not matched to a gene. The CDR3 here is CASSPTGTGGGYTF. The CDR3, as DNA: TGTGCCAGCAGTCCTACCGGGACAGGGGGCGGCTACACCTTC.